This passage covers 2 T cell receptor beta chains from one sample sequenced in a study of identical twins. In TCRdb, the 5' RACE reads were re-called with MiXCR into one record per CDR3 protein. The table includes some 1,600,000 distinct CDR3 sequences, about 31% detected once. The sample taken for sequencing was cord blood. The origin of the receptors is a newborn girl in good health.

The sample holds a few counts of this clonotype. V is TRBV10-3 and J is TRBJ2-5; the match to TRBD2 covers 12 bases. The trim removed 10 bases at V and 2 bases at J, leaving 8 bases unmatched. Germline values: CDR1 ENHRY, CDR2 SYGVKD. The CDR3 contains 15 residues. As DNA, the CDR3 is TGTGCCACTGGACTAGCGGGGACAGGGCAAGAGACCCAGTACTTC. Its protein product is CATGLAGTGQETQYF.

This clonotype showed up just a few times. The chain joins TRBV28 to TRBJ2-5; D not resolved. Trimming pared 5 bases from V and 4 bases from J, leaving 11 bases between. CDR1 is MDHEN and CDR2 is SYDVKM in the germline V gene. This CDR3 contains 13 residues. The CDR3 DNA follows: TGTGCCAGCAGTCCCCACTGGGGAGAGACCCAGTACTTC. It specifies CASSPHWGETQYF.